This T cell receptor (beta chain) was captured in a study of cytomegalovirus exposure and HLA in healthy donors. Study-level points and caveats: When a later analysis was performed, an Asian-associated ancestry cluster reportedly had fewer N-insertions than the roughly 670-donor mean. Judged likely to be a sequencing artifact was a cluster of highly shared sequence variants. While the bulk of TCR sequences proved rare, some public TCRs turned up in many donors.

Turning to this clone: Its specificity is unknown.

PCR amplification relied on 60 Vbeta primers (plus 13 Jbeta primers). The table came from immunoSEQ multiplex PCR; TCRdb's copy has only in-frame clones and leaves some out. The data show tens of thousands of clones, and the top ten clones hold roughly 7.1%. The receptor was derived from a woman aged 40-49 years in good health and CMV-seronegative. Material for sequencing was PBMCs.

CDR3 loop: CASSHGGGNEQFF. In DNA form, the CDR3 reads TGTGCCAGCAGCCATGGGGGCGGAAATGAGCAGTTCTTC. V is TRBV4-2 and J is TRBJ2-1; tentative D call: TRBD1 (6 bases). The V gene lost 3 bases and the J gene lost 7 bases, with 10 bases spanning the gap. The CDR3 has 13 amino acids. Germline lookup yields CDR1 LGHNA and CDR2 YNFKEQ.